One sample yielded the 17 T cell receptor beta chains listed below, sequenced in a study of blood T cell repertoires in COVID-19 (TCRdb year 2020). Libraries were constructed by the immunoSEQ multiplex PCR assay. Imported from immuneACCESS, the table was reduced by TCRdb to in-frame sequences with V and J called. These copies leave out some clones; in studies compared against another copy, an unresolved V gene accounts for under half, and the cause of the remainder is not known. In this sample the table shows roughly 80,000 clones, about 87% of which occur a single time. The ten biggest clones cover 9.1% of the sample. The sample consisted of peripheral blood. These receptor sequences come from a human donor in a cohort sampled during active COVID-19.

The chain has TRBV15 and TRBJ2-1; D not certain. The CDR3 runs 15 residues. Trimming took off 1 base at V and 1 base at J, with 8 bases between the two ends. Germline-derived CDR1 and CDR2 are LNHNV and YYDKDF (reference sequence). The CDR3 sequence is CATSRGGTSYNEQFF. The CDR3 DNA sequence: TGTGCCACCAGCAGAGGCGGTACGTCCTACAATGAGCAGTTCTTC.

This chain connects TRBV20-1 to TRBJ1-6; D is uncertain. The CDR3 extends over 13 amino acids. Trimming took off 3 bases at V and 5 bases at J, with 8 bases between the two ends. Germline-derived CDR1 and CDR2 are DFQATT and SNEGSKA (reference sequence). The CDR3 DNA sequence: TGCAGTGCTAGTGTTTCAGATAATTCACCCCTCCACTTT. As protein: CSASVSDNSPLHF.

The CDR3 bases are TGTGCCAGCAGTCTGGGGGCGCCTGAAGCTTTCTTT. Amino acids: CASSLGAPEAFF. This chain connects TRBV6-2 or TRBV6-3 to TRBJ1-1; tentative D call: TRBD1 (6 bases). The CDR3 totals 12 residues. The germline CDR1 and CDR2 sequences are MNHEY and SVGEGT. The germline V and J ends were trimmed by 5 bases and 6 bases, with 10 bases remaining between them.

Here the CDR3 DNA reads TGTGCCAGCAGCTTCCCCGGTAGCGCAGATACGCAGTATTTT. It codes for CASSFPGSADTQYF. J is TRBJ2-3 and V is TRBV7-2; TRBD2 might be the D (5 bases). CDR1 and CDR2 (germline): SGHTA, FQGNSA. The CDR3 contains 14 residues. V was clipped by 3 bases and J by 4 bases, with 11 bases between them. Full variable domain (outside the CDR3, taken from reference TRBV7-2 and TRBJ2-3): GAGVSQSPSNKVTEKGKDVELRCDPISGHTALYWYRQSLGQGLEFLIYFQGNSAPDKSGLPSDRFSAERTGGSVSTLTIQRTQQEDSAVYLCASSFPGSADTQYFGPGTRLTVL.

The chain is built from TRBV7-9 and TRBJ2-1, with D hard to call. This CDR3 contains 11 residues. Between the trimmed V and J ends, which lost 5 bases and 6 bases, there was a span of 5 bases. CDR1 is SEHNR, CDR2 FQNEAQ, per germline (reference sequence). The CDR3 region is CASSPINEQFF. The DNA of the CDR3 is TGTGCCAGCAGCCCTATCAATGAGCAGTTCTTC.

The chain is built from TRBV11-2 and TRBJ1-5, with a weak D call TRBD1 (6 bases). Trimming removed 2 bases from V and 2 bases from J, with 10 bases in between. This CDR3 is built from 15 residues. Germline CDR1 reads SGHAT; CDR2 reads FQNNGV. CDR3 in amino acids: CASSLSGGGNQPQHF. In DNA form, the CDR3 reads TGTGCCAGCAGCTTATCGGGGGGCGGCAATCAGCCCCAGCATTTT.

The chain has TRBV6-5 and TRBJ1-4; possible D gene TRBD1, 6 bases. The CDR3 extends over 11 amino acids. V lost 6 bases and J lost 8, with 7 bases in between. The V gene's germline CDR1 is MNHEY and CDR2 SVGAGI. As DNA, the CDR3 is TGTGCCAGCAGGGACAGCGAAAAACTGTTTTTT. It is translated as CASRDSEKLFF.

The chain couples TRBV9 to TRBJ1-3, with 8 bases aligning to TRBD1. The CDR3 consists of 18 residues. The germline gives CDR1 SGDLS, CDR2 YYNGEE. After removal of 0 bases from V and 2 bases from J, the junction contained 10 bases not matched to a gene. The CDR3 DNA sequence: TGTGCCAGCAGCGTAGGGACAGGGAAGTCAGTAGCTGGAAACACCATATATTTT. Translating it yields CASSVGTGKSVAGNTIYF.

The chain has TRBV11-1 and TRBJ1-6; D is uncertain. The CDR3 is made up of 14 amino acids. The V and J ends lost 3 bases and 7 bases respectively, with 10 bases between them. CDR1 is SGHAT, CDR2 FQDESV, per germline (reference sequence). The CDR3, as DNA: TGTGCCAGCAGCTTGGAGGGCAGCAATTCACCCCTCCACTTT. Protein product: CASSLEGSNSPLHF.

The J gene is TRBJ1-5, the V gene TRBV28; TRBD1 is a possible D gene (6 bases). Germline assignment: CDR1 MDHEN and CDR2 SYDVKM. The V end was cut by 6 bases, the J end by 3 bases, with 12 bases between. The CDR3 loop spans 14 amino acids. The CDR3 loop is CASRTTGPNQPQHF. The CDR3 DNA follows: TGTGCCAGCAGAACTACAGGGCCCAATCAGCCCCAGCATTTT. Variable domain in full (rest from reference TRBV28 and TRBJ1-5): DVKVTQSSRYLVKRTGEKVFLECVQDMDHENMFWYRQDPGLGLRLIYFSYDVKMKEKGDIPEGYSVSREKKERFSLILESASTNQTSMYLCASRTTGPNQPQHFGDGTRLSIL.

This sequence joins TRBV2 and TRBJ2-1, with TRBD1 matching over 7 bases. Germline CDR1 is SNHLY and CDR2 is FYNNEI. The J segment lost 4 bases and the V segment lost 1 base, leaving 4 bases of the junction unmatched. This CDR3 has 15 amino acids. CDR3 residues: CASSEGQGTYNEQFF. In DNA, the CDR3 is TGTGCCAGCAGTGAAGGACAGGGAACGTACAATGAGCAGTTCTTC.

The chain joins TRBV6-5 to TRBJ1-1, with D unclear. Trimming pared 7 bases from V and 6 bases from J, leaving 6 bases between. The CDR3 is 10 residues long. Germline V gene sequence: CDR1 MNHEY, CDR2 SVGAGI. CDR3 residues: CASIAAEAFF. CDR3 nucleotide sequence: TGTGCCAGCATAGCGGCTGAAGCTTTCTTT.

The chain recombines TRBV4-1 with TRBJ2-1; D ambiguous. Germline V gives CDR1 MGHRA, CDR2 YSYEKL. Trimming took off 0 bases at V and 10 bases at J, with 10 bases between the two ends. The CDR3 sequence is 13 residues long. In DNA, the CDR3 is TGCGCCAGCAGCCAAGATCCCTTTGTAGAGCAGTTCTTC. It translates to CASSQDPFVEQFF.

The chain is built from TRBV9 and TRBJ2-3; D remains unclear. The CDR3 has 16 residues. Germline V lookup: CDR1 SGDLS, CDR2 YYNGEE. Trimming took 3 bases from V and 0 from J, leaving 14 bases between them. The chain's CDR3 is CASSGLRVPSTDTQYF. The CDR3 nucleotides are TGTGCCAGCAGCGGCCTGCGTGTACCCAGCACAGATACGCAGTATTTT.

The rearrangement links TRBV4-2 to TRBJ2-1; TRBD2 agrees at 7 bases. V lost 4 bases to trimming and J lost 4 bases; unmatched junction nucleotides: 4. Germline assignment: CDR1 LGHNA and CDR2 YNFKEQ. The CDR3 runs 14 residues. CDR3 bases: TGTGCCAGCAGCCCCGGACTAGATTACAATGAGCAGTTCTTC. Its protein is CASSPGLDYNEQFF.

The chain combines TRBV24-1 with TRBJ2-1; D perhaps matches TRBD2 (6 bases). In germline, CDR1 is KGHDR, CDR2 SFDVKD. V was trimmed by 9 bases and J by 9 bases, leaving 14 bases between them. The CDR3 spans 12 residues. The CDR3 sequence: CATAWGTGEQFF. CDR3 bases: TGTGCCACCGCTTGGGGGACTGGTGAGCAGTTCTTC.

The rearrangement uses TRBV6-2 or TRBV6-3 and TRBJ2-2, with 7 bases that match TRBD1. The germline V gene encodes CDR1 MNHEY and CDR2 SVGEGT. The CDR3 extends over 17 amino acids. J gave up 3 bases and V 4 bases, and 11 bases lay outside the gene matches. The CDR3 loop reads CASSSTLGTVYTGELFF. CDR3 DNA: TGTGCCAGCAGTTCCACCCTGGGGACAGTTTACACCGGGGAGCTGTTTTTT.